Listed here is a single T cell receptor beta chain. The record originates from a study of technical replicates of blood from several donors. V trimming: 4 bases; J trimming: 5 bases; junction bases outside the gene matches: 12. The CDR3 has 16 amino acids. Germline lookup yields CDR1 SGHAT and CDR2 FQNNGV. Repertoires were generated with immunoSEQ multiplex PCR, while TCRdb's copy carries only in-frame clones and drops some. Here the sample spans 85,000 to 100,000 clones, roughly 95% being singletons. This chain uses TRBV11-2 with TRBJ2-7; 9 bases are shared with TRBD1. The sequence was obtained from a human donor in good health. The sequenced sample was T cells isolated from PBMCs. CDR3 region: CASSSYRDRDPHEQYF. In nucleotides, the CDR3 is TGTGCCAGCAGCTCATACCGGGACAGGGACCCGCACGAGCAGTACTTC. The entire variable domain, with the rest obtained from reference TRBV11-2 and TRBJ2-7, is as follows: EAGVAQSPRYKIIEKRQSVAFWCNPISGHATLYWYQQILGQGPKLLIQFQNNGVVDDSQLPKDRFSAERLKGVDSTLKIQPAKLEDSAVYLCASSSYRDRDPHEQYFGPGTRLTVT.